The rows below give T cell receptor beta chains drawn from one sample of a study of blood T cell repertoires in COVID-19. The repertoire was sequenced with immunoSEQ multiplex PCR; TCRdb's copy has only in-frame clones and lacks some. The table has about 320,000 clones, approximately 85% seen once. Sequenced sample: peripheral blood. The receptors derive from a human donor in a cohort sampled during active COVID-19. Both conserved end residues are part of each CDR3. The order of the fields is D gene, CDR3 length, J gene, V gene, clone size, CDR3 protein. D genes are given only for firm matches. Part of the rows lack a size; the others show once, few, many or a class for expanded clones.

>TRBD1|14|TRBJ2-7|TRBV2|NA
CASSEQGAAYEQYF
>TRBD2|21|TRBJ2-2|TRBV3-1/TRBV3-2|NA
CASSRQPGLAGGLRYTGELFF
>TRBD2|18|TRBJ2-4|TRBV9|once
CASSVDLAGGLAKNIQYF
>TRBD1|15|TRBJ1-5|TRBV30|NA
CAWDRGPASDQPQHF
>NA|13|TRBJ2-3|TRBV12-3/TRBV12-4|NA
CASSLNGVDTQYF
>TRBD1|14|TRBJ2-7|TRBV5-5|NA
CASSPGQGLNEQYF
>NA|15|TRBJ1-1|TRBV4-2|NA
CASSFTGLGNTEAFF
>NA|13|TRBJ1-2|TRBV14|NA
CASSPDSHYGYTF
>NA|15|TRBJ2-3|TRBV1|NA
CTLPGGGGATDTQYF
>TRBD1|16|TRBJ1-1|TRBV7-3|NA
CASSIRTGRLNTEAFF
>NA|14|TRBJ1-2|TRBV5-6|NA
CATWDSLGGYGYTF
>NA|13|TRBJ1-4|TRBV5-6|NA
CASSFSRDEKLFF
>TRBD1|16|TRBJ1-2|TRBV5-5|NA
CASSSPGTGVVEGYTF
>TRBD1|16|TRBJ2-3|TRBV12-5|NA
CASRLTGADLTDTQYF
>NA|16|TRBJ2-2|TRBV30|NA
CAWRTPGQASGGELFF
>TRBD1|16|TRBJ2-1|TRBV27|NA
CASSLFGTGGFNEQFF